One sample yielded the 24 T cell receptor beta chains listed below, sequenced in a study of cytomegalovirus exposure and HLA in healthy donors. PCR involved 60 Vbeta and 13 Jbeta primers. TCRdb keeps only in-frame clones here, not all; method: immunoSEQ multiplex PCR. The sample carries approximately 120,000 clones, 74% recorded once. Material for sequencing was PBMCs. The receptors stem from a human donor in good health.

V is TRBV25-1 and J is TRBJ1-5; the match to TRBD1 covers 7 bases. V was clipped by 8 bases and J by 6 bases; unmatched bases: 7. There are 13 residues in the CDR3. Looked up from germline, CDR1 is MGHDK and CDR2 is SYGVNS. The CDR3 sequence: CASGYTGVQPQHF. DNA for the CDR3: TGTGCCAGCGGCTATACAGGGGTTCAGCCCCAGCATTTT. Drawing the rest from reference TRBV25-1 and TRBJ1-5, the complete variable domain is EADIYQTPRYLVIGTGKKITLECSQTMGHDKMYWYQQDPGMELHLIHYSYGVNSTEKGDLSSESTVSRIRTEHFPLTLESARPSHTSQYLCASGYTGVQPQHFGDGTRLSIL.

The chain links TRBV5-6 to TRBJ2-5; the match to TRBD2 covers 12 bases. The CDR3 loop spans 17 amino acids. CDR1 and CDR2 (germline): SGHDT, YYEEEE. Trimming took 4 bases from V and 4 from J; bases not matched to a gene: 11. The CDR3 DNA reads TGTGCCAGCAGCCCTCGGCTAGCGGGAGGGCCGAGAGAGACCCAGTACTTC. This gives the protein CASSPRLAGGPRETQYF.

The rearrangement links TRBV7-3 to TRBJ2-5, with D tentatively TRBD2 (5 bases). The J call may be wrong; the DNA end is better matched by TRBJ2-7. CDR3 size: 13 residues. Germline V gene sequence: CDR1 SGHTA, CDR2 FQGTGA. This chain's CDR3 is CASSLNVASEQYF. The CDR3 nucleotides are TGTGCCAGCAGCTTAAACGTAGCGTCCGAGCAGTACTTC.

The chain uses TRBV7-3 and TRBJ1-1; tentative D call: TRBD1 (5 bases). This CDR3 has 14 residues. The germline V gene encodes CDR1 SGHTA and CDR2 FQGTGA. The V end lost 5 bases, the J end lost 5 bases, and 15 bases lay between the germline ends. The CDR3 here is CASSPSGGSTEAFF. CDR3 nucleotide sequence: TGTGCCAGCAGCCCGAGTGGGGGGAGTACTGAAGCTTTCTTT.

V is TRBV11-3 and J is TRBJ2-3, with 7 bases that match TRBD2. Germline-derived CDR1 and CDR2 are SGHNT and YENEEA. Trimming at V came to 1 base and at J to 4 bases, leaving 5 bases not matched to a gene. This CDR3 contains 15 residues. This chain's CDR3 is CASSLAAGVADTQYF. DNA of the CDR3: TGTGCCAGCAGCTTAGCGGCGGGAGTAGCAGATACGCAGTATTTT.

This chain's CDR3 is CASSQVSGNSGANVLTF. CDR3 nucleotide sequence: TGTGCCAGCAGCCAAGTTTCAGGGAACTCTGGGGCCAACGTCCTGACTTTC. V gene TRBV4-2 combines with J gene TRBJ2-6; weak D call: TRBD1 (5 bases). The CDR3 loop spans 17 amino acids. Germline CDR1 LGHNA, CDR2 YNFKEQ. V was trimmed by 1 base and J by 0 bases, leaving 10 bases between them.

This clone was seen a handful of times. The junction differs from germline at one of its ends, possibly a read error. This rearrangement joins TRBV10-3 to TRBJ2-6; D is possibly TRBD1 (6 bases). The CDR3 spans 15 residues. From germline, CDR1 is ENHRY and CDR2 SYGVKD. CDR3 in DNA: TGTGCCAGCAGTCCACAGGGTACTGGGGCCAACGTCCTGACTTTC. Translated, it gives CASSPQGTGANVLTF.

This sequence joins TRBV7-6 and TRBJ2-2; perhaps TRBD1 as D (6 bases). CDR1 and CDR2 (germline): SGHVS, FNYEAQ. V was cut by 4 bases and J by 4 bases, with 10 bases left in between. CDR3 length: 14 residues. In DNA, the CDR3 is TGTGCCAGCAGCTCTACAGGGCCCACCGGGGAGCTGTTTTTT. Translation gives CASSSTGPTGELFF. Based on the CDR3 plus reference TRBV7-6 and TRBJ2-2, the full variable domain is GAGVSQSPRYKVTKRGQDVALRCDPISGHVSLYWYRQALGQGPEFLTYFNYEAQQDKSGLPNDRFSAERPEGSISTLTIQRTEQRDSAMYRCASSSTGPTGELFFGEGSRLTVL.

J is TRBJ1-1 and V is TRBV7-9; 11 bases align to TRBD1. Unmatched junction bases numbered 11, after V lost 5 bases and J lost 3 bases. Germline-derived CDR1 and CDR2 are SEHNR and FQNEAQ (reference sequence). This CDR3 contains 17 residues. CDR3 coding DNA: TGTGCCAGCAGCCCTAGTCCCGGGACAGGGGGGTACACTGAAGCTTTCTTT. Its protein product is CASSPSPGTGGYTEAFF.

This clone was recorded a few times. The rearrangement links TRBV4-2 to TRBJ2-7, with TRBD1 matching over 7 bases. After removal of 4 bases from V and 2 bases from J, the junction contained 2 bases not matched to a gene. There are 13 residues in the CDR3. CDR1 is LGHNA and CDR2 is YNFKEQ in the germline V gene. The CDR3 DNA reads as TGTGCCAGCAGCCCGACAGGGACCTACGAGCAGTACTTC. Translating it yields CASSPTGTYEQYF.

The gene calls are TRBV28 and TRBJ1-5; 7 nucleotides align to TRBD1. The junction had 10 bases not matched to a gene; V was cut back by 6 bases and J by 2 bases. This CDR3 region has 16 residues. Looked up from germline, CDR1 is MDHEN and CDR2 is SYDVKM. CDR3 loop: CASSPQGGLGNQPQHF. CDR3 bases: TGTGCCAGCAGCCCTCAGGGGGGACTCGGCAATCAGCCCCAGCATTTT.

The chain links TRBV9 to TRBJ1-1; 7 bases map to TRBD1. V dropped 4 bases and J dropped 5; count of bases not matched to a gene: 8. The germline CDR1 and CDR2 sequences are SGDLS and YYNGEE. The length of the CDR3 is 14 residues. The CDR3 DNA sequence: TGTGCCAGCAGCCCCAGACAGGGTCAGACTGAAGCTTTCTTT. Its protein product is CASSPRQGQTEAFF.

The V and J genes are TRBV19 and TRBJ2-3, with a possible D match to TRBD2 (7 bases). Germline V CDR1 and CDR2: LNHDA, SQIVND (reference sequence). The ends were cut back, 3 bases at V and 4 bases at J, with 11 bases in the middle. This CDR3 is built from 14 residues. DNA for the CDR3: TGTGCCAGTAGTATTCTAGGGGGGGCAGATACGCAGTATTTT. Translating it yields CASSILGGADTQYF.

This rearrangement joins TRBV14 to TRBJ1-6; D gene uncertain. CDR3 length: 14 residues. The germline CDR1 and CDR2 sequences are SGHDN and FVKESK. V was cut by 0 bases and J by 7 bases, with 7 bases left in between. CDR3 DNA: TGTGCCAGCAGCCAAGAAACGAGGAATTCACCCCTCCACTTT. As protein: CASSQETRNSPLHF.

This clone was observed a few times. The chain couples TRBV27 to TRBJ2-5; TRBD1 aligns across 8 bases. CDR3 size: 14 residues. The V gene end was trimmed by 0 bases and the J gene end by 5 bases; junction bases not matched to a gene: 2. The germline V gene encodes CDR1 MNHEY and CDR2 SMNVEV (reference sequence). For the CDR3, the DNA is TGTGCCAGCAGTTTATCGCAGGGGGCCGAGACCCAGTACTTC. Protein sequence: CASSLSQGAETQYF.

CDR3 in DNA: TGTGCCAGCAGTAGACTAGCGGGCACCGGGGAGCTGTTTTTT. It yields the protein CASSRLAGTGELFF. The rearrangement joins TRBV27 to TRBJ2-2; 10 bases fit TRBD2. Germline V CDR1 and CDR2: MNHEY, SMNVEV (reference sequence). Trimming took 5 bases from V and 4 from J; bases not matched to a gene: 1. This CDR3 has 14 residues.

The genes are TRBV10-3 and TRBJ1-3; D call uncertain. Trimming removed 10 bases from V and 0 bases from J, with 7 bases in between. In germline, CDR1 is ENHRY, CDR2 SYGVKD. CDR3 length: 12 residues. The CDR3, as DNA: TGTGCCACCCGGGACTCTGGAAACACCATATATTTT. As protein: CATRDSGNTIYF.

V usage is TRBV7-6 and J usage is TRBJ2-5; 9 bases agree with TRBD2. There are 17 residues in the CDR3. J gave up 1 base and V 1 base, and 7 bases lay outside the gene matches. Germline V lookup: CDR1 SGHVS, CDR2 FNYEAQ. CDR3 DNA: TGTGCCAGCAGCTTAGACGGGCGCGGGAGGGCCCAAGAGACCCAGTACTTC. This sequence encodes CASSLDGRGRAQETQYF.

The genes are TRBV11-2 and TRBJ2-7, with 8 bases fitting TRBD2. The CDR3 covers 14 residues. The V gene end was trimmed by 5 bases and the J gene end by 3 bases; junction bases not matched to a gene: 6. Per germline, CDR1 SGHAT and CDR2 FQNNGV. The CDR3 spells CASSPTSGSYEQYF. The CDR3, as DNA: TGTGCCAGCAGCCCAACTAGCGGAAGCTACGAGCAGTACTTC.

The V call is TRBV30, the J call TRBJ1-1; a possible D gene is TRBD1 (6 bases). Trimming cost V 2 bases and J 1 base, with 20 bases left between them. Looked up from germline, CDR1 is GTSNPN and CDR2 is SVGIG (reference sequence). The CDR3 loop spans 17 amino acids. The CDR3 reads CAWSYTSYGTPNTEAFF. The CDR3 nucleotides are TGTGCCTGGAGTTATACCTCCTACGGGACACCGAACACTGAAGCTTTCTTT.

The V gene is TRBV10-2, the J gene TRBJ2-1, with 11 bases that match TRBD2. With V trimmed by 4 bases and J by 7 bases, 9 bases remained unmatched. This CDR3 region has 16 residues. Germline CDR1 is WSHSY and CDR2 is SAAADI. This CDR3 is CASSGVPGLAANEQFF. The CDR3, as DNA: TGCGCCAGCAGTGGGGTTCCGGGACTAGCGGCGAATGAGCAGTTCTTC.

The DNA of the CDR3 is TGTGCCAGCAGCCAGGGACAGCAGACAGATACGCAGTATTTT. Translation gives CASSQGQQTDTQYF. J is TRBJ2-3 and V is TRBV5-4; TRBD1 matches at 7 bases. CDR1 is SGHNT, CDR2 YYREEE, per germline (reference sequence). J was trimmed by 3 bases and V by 4 bases; bases with no gene match: 5. The CDR3 extends over 14 amino acids.

In DNA form, the CDR3 reads TGCGCCAGCAGCCAAGCAAGGGGACAGGCAGGGTCACCCCTCCACTTT. The encoded protein is CASSQARGQAGSPLHF. The chain recombines TRBV4-3 with TRBJ1-6; 8 bases match TRBD1. There are 16 residues in the CDR3. CDR1 is LGHNA and CDR2 is YSLEER in the germline V gene. V gave up 1 base and J gave up 10 bases; unmatched junction bases: 9.

J is TRBJ1-2 and V is TRBV6-1; no reliable D call. There are 14 residues in the CDR3. Germline V CDR1 and CDR2: MNHNS, SASEGT. Between the trimmed V and J ends, which lost 1 base and 2 bases, there was a span of 8 bases. CDR3 nucleotides: TGTGCCAGCAGTGAAGTCTCCAGGAACTATGGCTACACCTTC. Protein product: CASSEVSRNYGYTF.